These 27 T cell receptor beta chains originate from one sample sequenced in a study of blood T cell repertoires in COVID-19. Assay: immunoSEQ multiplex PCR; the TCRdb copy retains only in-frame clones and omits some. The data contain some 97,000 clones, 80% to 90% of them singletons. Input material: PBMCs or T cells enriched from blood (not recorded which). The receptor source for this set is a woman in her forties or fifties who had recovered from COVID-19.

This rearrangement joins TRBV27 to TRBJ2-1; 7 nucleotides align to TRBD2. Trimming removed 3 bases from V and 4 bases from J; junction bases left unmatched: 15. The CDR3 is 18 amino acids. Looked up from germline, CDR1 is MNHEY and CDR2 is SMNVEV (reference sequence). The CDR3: CASSFRNSLAAIYNEQFF. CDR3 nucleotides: TGTGCCAGCAGTTTCCGTAACTCTCTAGCGGCTATTTACAATGAGCAGTTCTTC.

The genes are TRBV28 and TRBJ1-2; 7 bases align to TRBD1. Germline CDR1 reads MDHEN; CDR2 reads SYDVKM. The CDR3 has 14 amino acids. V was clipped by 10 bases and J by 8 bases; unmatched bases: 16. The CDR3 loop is CATPGIQGGKGYTF. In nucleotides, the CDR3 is TGTGCCACCCCGGGGATTCAGGGGGGAAAAGGCTACACCTTC.

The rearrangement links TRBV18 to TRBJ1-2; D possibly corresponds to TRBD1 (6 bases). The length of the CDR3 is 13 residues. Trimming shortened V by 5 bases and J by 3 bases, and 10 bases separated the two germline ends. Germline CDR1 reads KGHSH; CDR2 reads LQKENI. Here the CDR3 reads CASSRDIDYGYTF. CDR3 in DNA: TGTGCCAGCTCAAGGGACATAGACTATGGCTACACCTTC.

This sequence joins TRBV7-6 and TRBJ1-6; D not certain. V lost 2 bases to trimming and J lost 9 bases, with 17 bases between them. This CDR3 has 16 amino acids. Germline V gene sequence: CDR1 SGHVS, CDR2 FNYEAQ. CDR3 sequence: CASSLNTGSVGSPLHF. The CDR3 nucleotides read TGTGCCAGCAGCTTAAATACGGGATCCGTGGGTTCACCCCTCCACTTT.

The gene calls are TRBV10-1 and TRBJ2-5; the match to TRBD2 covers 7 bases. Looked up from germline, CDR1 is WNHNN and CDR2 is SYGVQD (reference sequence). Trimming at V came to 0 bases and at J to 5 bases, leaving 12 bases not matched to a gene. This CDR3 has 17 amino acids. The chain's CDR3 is CASSESQGAGDMETQYF. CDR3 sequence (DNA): TGCGCCAGCAGTGAGTCGCAGGGCGCGGGAGATATGGAGACCCAGTACTTC.

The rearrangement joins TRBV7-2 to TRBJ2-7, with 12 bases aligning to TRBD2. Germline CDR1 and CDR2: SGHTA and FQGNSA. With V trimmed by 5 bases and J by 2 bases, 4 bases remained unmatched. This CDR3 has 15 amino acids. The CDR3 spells CASSLTSGGTYEQYF. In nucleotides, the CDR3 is TGTGCCAGCAGCCTCACTAGCGGGGGGACCTACGAGCAGTACTTC.

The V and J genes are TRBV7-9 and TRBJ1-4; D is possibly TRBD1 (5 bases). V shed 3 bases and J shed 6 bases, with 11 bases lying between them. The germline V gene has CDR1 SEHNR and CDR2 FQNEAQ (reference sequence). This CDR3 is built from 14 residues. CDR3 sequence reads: CASSLGRAHEKLFF. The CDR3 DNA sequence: TGTGCCAGCAGCTTGGGCAGGGCGCATGAAAAACTGTTTTTT.

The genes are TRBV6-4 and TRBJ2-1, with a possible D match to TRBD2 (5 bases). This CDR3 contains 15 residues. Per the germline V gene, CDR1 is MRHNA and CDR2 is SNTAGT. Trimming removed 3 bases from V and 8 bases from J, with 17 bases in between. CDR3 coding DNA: TGTGCCAGCAGTGAACTCGCGGGTGGTAGCGATGAGCAGTTCTTC. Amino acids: CASSELAGGSDEQFF.

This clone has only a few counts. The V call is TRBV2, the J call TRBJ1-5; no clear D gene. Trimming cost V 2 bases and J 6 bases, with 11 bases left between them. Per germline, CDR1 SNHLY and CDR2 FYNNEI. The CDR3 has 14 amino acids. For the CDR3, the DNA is TGTGCCAGCAGTGAATGGACCGAGGGTCAGCCCCAGCATTTT. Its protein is CASSEWTEGQPQHF. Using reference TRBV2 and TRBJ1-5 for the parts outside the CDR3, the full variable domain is EPEVTQTPSHQVTQMGQEVILRCVPISNHLYFYWYRQILGQKVEFLVSFYNNEISEKSEIFDDQFSVERPDGSNFTLKIRSTKLEDSAMYFCASSEWTEGQPQHFGDGTRLSIL.

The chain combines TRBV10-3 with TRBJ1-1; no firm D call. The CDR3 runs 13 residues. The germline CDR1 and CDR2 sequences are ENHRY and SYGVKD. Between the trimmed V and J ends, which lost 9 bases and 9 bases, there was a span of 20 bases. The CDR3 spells CAIYTKQDQKAFF. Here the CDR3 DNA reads TGTGCCATATATACTAAACAAGATCAGAAAGCTTTCTTT.

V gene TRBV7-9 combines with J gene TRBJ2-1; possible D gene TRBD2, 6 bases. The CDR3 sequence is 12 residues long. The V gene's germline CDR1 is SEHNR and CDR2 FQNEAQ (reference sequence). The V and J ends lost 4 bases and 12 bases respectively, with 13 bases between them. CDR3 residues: CASSYSGLTQFF. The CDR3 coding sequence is TGTGCCAGCAGCTACTCGGGACTTACGCAGTTCTTC.

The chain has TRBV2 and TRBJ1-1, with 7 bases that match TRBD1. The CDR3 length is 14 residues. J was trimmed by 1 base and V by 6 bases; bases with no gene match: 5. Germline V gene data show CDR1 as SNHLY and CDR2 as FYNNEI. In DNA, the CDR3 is TGTGCCAGCAGACTGGGACAGCAGAACACTGAAGCTTTCTTT. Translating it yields CASRLGQQNTEAFF.

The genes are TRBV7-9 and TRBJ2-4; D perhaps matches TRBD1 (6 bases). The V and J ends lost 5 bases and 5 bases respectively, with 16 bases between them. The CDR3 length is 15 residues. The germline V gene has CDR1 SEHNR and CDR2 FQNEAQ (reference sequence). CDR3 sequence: CASSVYRELENIQYF. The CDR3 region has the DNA TGTGCCAGCAGCGTTTACAGGGAGTTGGAAAACATTCAGTACTTC.

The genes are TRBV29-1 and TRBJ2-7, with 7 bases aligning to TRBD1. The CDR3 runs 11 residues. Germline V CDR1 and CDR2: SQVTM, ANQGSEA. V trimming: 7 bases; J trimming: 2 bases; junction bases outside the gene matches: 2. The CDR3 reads CSAGTAYEQYF. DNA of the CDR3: TGCAGCGCCGGGACAGCCTACGAGCAGTACTTC.

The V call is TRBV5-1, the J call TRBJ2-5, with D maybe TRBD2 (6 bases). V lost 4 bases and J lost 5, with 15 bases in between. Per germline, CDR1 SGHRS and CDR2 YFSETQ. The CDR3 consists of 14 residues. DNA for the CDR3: TGCGCCAGCAGCGGCGGGACGGTAGGGGAGACCCAGTACTTC. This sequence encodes CASSGGTVGETQYF.

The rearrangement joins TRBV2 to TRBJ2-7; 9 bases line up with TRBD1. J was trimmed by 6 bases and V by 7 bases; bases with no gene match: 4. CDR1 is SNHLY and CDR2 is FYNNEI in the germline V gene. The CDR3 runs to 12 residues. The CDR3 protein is CASKGQGFEQYF. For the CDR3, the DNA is TGTGCCAGCAAGGGACAGGGTTTCGAGCAGTACTTC.

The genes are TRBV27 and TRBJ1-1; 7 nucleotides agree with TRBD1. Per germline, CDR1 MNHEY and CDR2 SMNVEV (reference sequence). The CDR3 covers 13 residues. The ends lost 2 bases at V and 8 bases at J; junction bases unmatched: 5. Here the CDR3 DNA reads TGTGCCAGCAGTTTAAGACAGGGTGCCGAAGCTTTCTTT. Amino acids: CASSLRQGAEAFF.

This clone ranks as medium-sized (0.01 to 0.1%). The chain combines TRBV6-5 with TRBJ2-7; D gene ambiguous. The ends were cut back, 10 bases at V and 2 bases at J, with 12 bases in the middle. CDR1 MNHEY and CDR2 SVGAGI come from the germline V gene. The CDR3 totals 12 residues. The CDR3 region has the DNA TGTGCCACTTCGACTGATACCTACGAGCAGTACTTC. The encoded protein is CATSTDTYEQYF.

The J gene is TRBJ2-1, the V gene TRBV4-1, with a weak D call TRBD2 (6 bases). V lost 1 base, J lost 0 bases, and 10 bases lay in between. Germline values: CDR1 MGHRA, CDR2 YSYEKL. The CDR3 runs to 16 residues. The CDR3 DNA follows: TGCGCCAGCAGCCAAGCGGGAGTTGCCTCCTACAATGAGCAGTTCTTC. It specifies CASSQAGVASYNEQFF.

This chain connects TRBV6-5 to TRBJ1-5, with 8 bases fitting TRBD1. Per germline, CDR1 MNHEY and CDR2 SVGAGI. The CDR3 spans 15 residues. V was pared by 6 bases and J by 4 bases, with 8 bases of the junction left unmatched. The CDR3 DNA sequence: TGTGCCAGCAGATACGGACAGGGCAATAATCAGCCCCAGCATTTT. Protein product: CASRYGQGNNQPQHF.

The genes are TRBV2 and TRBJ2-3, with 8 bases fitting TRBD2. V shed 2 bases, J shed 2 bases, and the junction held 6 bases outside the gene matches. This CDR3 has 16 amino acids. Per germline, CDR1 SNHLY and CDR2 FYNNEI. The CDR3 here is CASSETSGGVTDTQYF. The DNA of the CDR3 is TGTGCCAGCAGTGAAACCAGCGGGGGTGTCACAGATACGCAGTATTTT.

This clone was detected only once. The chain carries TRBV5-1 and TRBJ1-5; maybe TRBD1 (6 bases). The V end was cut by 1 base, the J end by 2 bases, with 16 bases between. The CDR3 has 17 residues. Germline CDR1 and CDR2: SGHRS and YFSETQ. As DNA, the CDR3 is TGCGCCAGCAGCTTGTTCCCCACAGGGTCAGGCAATCAGCCCCAGCATTTT. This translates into CASSLFPTGSGNQPQHF.

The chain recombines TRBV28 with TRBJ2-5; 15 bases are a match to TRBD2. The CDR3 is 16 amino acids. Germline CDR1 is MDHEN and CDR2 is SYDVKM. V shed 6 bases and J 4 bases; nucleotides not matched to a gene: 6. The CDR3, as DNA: TGTGCCAGCAGCTCGAGGACTAGCGGGAGGGCAGAGACCCAGTACTTC. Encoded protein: CASSSRTSGRAETQYF.

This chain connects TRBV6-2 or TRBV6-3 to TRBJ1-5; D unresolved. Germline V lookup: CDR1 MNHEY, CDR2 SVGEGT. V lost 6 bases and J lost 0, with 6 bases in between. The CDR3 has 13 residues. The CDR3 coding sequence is TGTGCCAGCAGCATTAATAGCAATCAGCCCCAGCATTTT. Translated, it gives CASSINSNQPQHF.

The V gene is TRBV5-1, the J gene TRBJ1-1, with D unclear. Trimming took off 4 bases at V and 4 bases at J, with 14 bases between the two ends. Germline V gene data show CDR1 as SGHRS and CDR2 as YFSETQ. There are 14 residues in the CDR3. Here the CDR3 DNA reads TGCGCCAGCAGCCTCTACAGCGGACCCACTGAAGCTTTCTTT. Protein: CASSLYSGPTEAFF.

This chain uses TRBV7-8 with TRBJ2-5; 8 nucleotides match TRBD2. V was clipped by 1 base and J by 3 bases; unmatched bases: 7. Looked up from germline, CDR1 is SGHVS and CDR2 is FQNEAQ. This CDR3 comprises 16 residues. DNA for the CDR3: TGTGCCAGCAGCTTAGAGGCCGGGGGGGTGGAAGAGACCCAGTACTTC. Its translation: CASSLEAGGVEETQYF.

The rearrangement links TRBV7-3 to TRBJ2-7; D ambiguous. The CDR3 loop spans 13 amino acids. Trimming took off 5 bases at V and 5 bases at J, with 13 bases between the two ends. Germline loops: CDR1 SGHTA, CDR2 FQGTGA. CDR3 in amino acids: CASSPGQSHEQYF. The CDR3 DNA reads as TGTGCCAGCAGCCCTGGGCAGTCCCACGAGCAGTACTTC. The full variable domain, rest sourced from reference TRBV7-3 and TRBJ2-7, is GAGVSQTPSNKVTEKGKYVELRCDPISGHTALYWYRQSLGQGPEFLIYFQGTGAADDSGLPNDRFFAVRPEGSVSTLKIQRTERGDSAVYLCASSPGQSHEQYFGPGTRLTVT.